The next 11 T cell receptor beta chains were all read from a single sample in a study of OX40 agonist ivuxolimab in advanced cancers. Profiled with immunoSEQ multiplex PCR; TCRdb holds only in-frame clones, not every one. The sample contains 70,000 to 85,000 clones, about 92% of which appear only once. Sample: CD4+ or CD8+ T cells sorted from blood, taken in a trial of the OX40 agonist ivuxolimab. These receptors were collected from an adult with an advanced solid tumor such as melanoma, head and neck, liver or kidney cancer.

This chain connects TRBV6-4 to TRBJ2-7, with D possibly TRBD2 on 6 matching bases. The CDR3 runs to 16 residues. The V end was cut by 8 bases, the J end by 3 bases, with 23 bases between. Germline CDR1 reads MRHNA; CDR2 reads SNTAGT. The DNA for the CDR3 is TGTGCCAGCTCCTCCAATAGAGGGAGGTATGGCTACGAGCAGTACTTC. Its translation: CASSSNRGRYGYEQYF.

The chain joins TRBV14 to TRBJ1-1; 8 bases line up with TRBD1. Per germline, CDR1 SGHDN and CDR2 FVKESK. V dropped 0 bases and J dropped 9; count of bases not matched to a gene: 18. This CDR3 is built from 18 residues. The DNA of the CDR3 is TGTGCCAGCAGCCAAGAGTCGAGACAGGGGCATCTTTGGCGGCAAGCTTTCTTT. Translating gives CASSQESRQGHLWRQAFF.

The gene calls are TRBV6-4 and TRBJ2-1, with 7 bases lining up with TRBD2. The CDR3 consists of 18 residues. Germline-derived CDR1 and CDR2 are MRHNA and SNTAGT. The junction had 10 bases not matched to a gene; V was cut back by 2 bases and J by 0 bases. CDR3 bases: TGTGCCAGCAGTGACGGTTGGGGCGGGAGCCTCTCCTACAATGAGCAGTTCTTC. It translates to CASSDGWGGSLSYNEQFF.

The chain recombines TRBV5-6 with TRBJ1-2; 10 bases map to TRBD1. The germline V gene encodes CDR1 SGHDT and CDR2 YYEEEE. J was trimmed by 7 bases and V by 0 bases; bases with no gene match: 0. The CDR3 loop spans 13 amino acids. Here the CDR3 DNA reads TGTGCCAGCAGCTTGGGGACAGGGGGTGGCTACACCTTC. Amino acid sequence: CASSLGTGGGYTF.

The V call is TRBV7-9, the J call TRBJ1-6, with TRBD1 identical over 12 bases. The germline V gene has CDR1 SEHNR and CDR2 FQNEAQ (reference sequence). The CDR3 has 15 residues. V trimming: 6 bases; J trimming: 6 bases; junction bases outside the gene matches: 3. CDR3 in DNA: TGTGCCAGCAGGGGACAGGGGGCGATTAATTCACCCCTCCACTTT. Its translation: CASRGQGAINSPLHF.

The rearrangement joins TRBV14 to TRBJ2-1; the D is unclear. This CDR3 has 11 residues. In germline, CDR1 is SGHDN, CDR2 FVKESK. The V end was cut by 0 bases, the J end by 12 bases, with 6 bases between. DNA for the CDR3: TGTGCCAGCAGCCAAGAGGGCGGGCAGTTCTTC. It yields the protein CASSQEGGQFF.

The chain employs TRBV5-1 and TRBJ2-3; TRBD2 aligns across 14 bases. CDR1 is SGHRS, CDR2 YFSETQ, per germline. V lost 1 base, J lost 4 bases, and 11 bases stayed unmatched. The CDR3 runs 19 residues. The CDR3 nucleotides are TGCGCCAGCAGCTTGATGACTAGCGGGAGGGACAAAGCCCCAGATACGCAGTATTTT. It translates to CASSLMTSGRDKAPDTQYF.

This clone has only a few counts. This chain connects TRBV14 to TRBJ1-5, with D unresolved. Trimming pared 2 bases from V and 7 bases from J, leaving 12 bases between. This CDR3 contains 14 residues. Germline loops: CDR1 SGHDN, CDR2 FVKESK. The chain's CDR3 is CASSQISQDQPQHF. Here the CDR3 DNA reads TGTGCCAGCAGCCAAATTTCGCAGGACCAGCCCCAGCATTTT.

This clone appeared once. V gene TRBV7-9 combines with J gene TRBJ2-3; TRBD2 agrees at 7 bases. The CDR3 runs 19 residues. The ends lost 5 bases at V and 0 bases at J; junction bases unmatched: 17. The germline gives CDR1 SEHNR, CDR2 FQNEAQ (reference sequence). The CDR3 is CASSPQKRGAGLSTDTQYF. The CDR3 nucleotides read TGTGCCAGCAGCCCCCAGAAGCGGGGAGCGGGGCTTAGCACAGATACGCAGTATTTT.

This clone was recorded only once. V gene TRBV11-2 combines with J gene TRBJ2-3; D not certain. The V end lost 3 bases, the J end lost 1 base, and 11 bases lay between the germline ends. CDR1 SGHAT and CDR2 FQNNGV come from the germline V gene. The CDR3 length is 15 residues. CDR3 bases: TGTGCCAGCAGCTTTAGGCAACCTGGCACAGATACGCAGTATTTT. This sequence encodes CASSFRQPGTDTQYF.

The chain employs TRBV5-1 and TRBJ2-2; D uncertain. V shed 0 bases and J shed 5 bases, with 11 bases lying between them. CDR3 length: 15 residues. Germline CDR1 reads SGHRS; CDR2 reads YFSETQ. The DNA for the CDR3 is TGCGCCAGCAGCTTGGAACGGGTTCCGACCGGGGAGCTGTTTTTT. This translates into CASSLERVPTGELFF.